This entry lists 11 T cell receptor beta chains sequenced from one sample in a study of T cells after yellow fever vaccination. A single record per CDR3 protein comes from TCRdb applying MiXCR to the 5' RACE reads. The sample lists just over 300,000 distinct CDR3 sequences; around 4% were seen once. The source was PBMCs, collected on the day of the yellow fever booster vaccination. The source is a young man who received the YFV17D yellow fever vaccine.

In this sample, this clonotype turned up many times. This rearrangement joins TRBV7-8 to TRBJ2-5, with TRBD2 identical over 7 bases. The V gene end was trimmed by 11 bases and the J gene end by 1 base; junction bases not matched to a gene: 7. The CDR3 is 13 amino acids. CDR1 and CDR2 (germline): SGHVS, FQNEAQ. The CDR3 nucleotides are TGTGCCTCCTGGGGGGGGTTCCAAGAGACCCAGTACTTC. Protein sequence: CASWGGFQETQYF.

This clonotype was seen many times. The J gene is TRBJ2-3, the V gene TRBV5-1, with 8 bases aligning to TRBD2. Germline assignment: CDR1 SGHRS and CDR2 YFSETQ. The CDR3 has 17 amino acids. V shed 0 bases and J 5 bases; nucleotides not matched to a gene: 11. The CDR3 sequence: CASSLAPRGGRVDTQYF. Written as DNA, the CDR3 is TGCGCCAGCAGCTTGGCCCCTCGGGGGGGCCGGGTAGATACGCAGTATTTT.

This clonotype has only a few counts. This chain links TRBV10-3 with TRBJ2-7, with D possibly being TRBD1 (5 bases). Germline CDR1 reads ENHRY; CDR2 reads SYGVKD. This CDR3 comprises 12 residues. With 0 bases removed from V and 6 bases from J, the gap between germline ends came to 6 bases. CDR3: CAISESTVEQYV. The DNA for the CDR3 is TGTGCCATCAGTGAGTCGACAGTCGAGCAGTACGTC.

This clonotype showed up many times. V is TRBV20-1 and J is TRBJ2-5, with 9 bases that match TRBD2. This CDR3 is 15 amino acids long. The ends lost 0 bases at V and 5 bases at J; junction bases unmatched: 7. Germline-derived CDR1 and CDR2 are DFQATT and SNEGSKA (reference sequence). The CDR3 sequence is CSARDVRGGLETQYF. In nucleotides, the CDR3 is TGCAGTGCTAGAGATGTGCGGGGGGGCCTGGAGACCCAGTACTTC.

This clonotype was seen repeatedly, ten times or more. This chain links TRBV4-3 with TRBJ2-5, with 10 bases that match TRBD2. V was pared by 1 base and J by 4 bases, with 6 bases of the junction left unmatched. This CDR3 is built from 16 residues. Germline V CDR1 and CDR2: LGHNA, YSLEER. Written as DNA, the CDR3 is TGCGCCAGCAGCCAAGGAGTAGCGGGGGGCGGAGAGACCCAGTACTTC. Translated, it gives CASSQGVAGGGETQYF.

In this sample, this clonotype turned up many times. The V call is TRBV6-4, the J call TRBJ2-7; perhaps TRBD2 as D (5 bases). Germline loops: CDR1 MRHNA, CDR2 SNTAGT. Deletions cut 0 bases from V and 4 bases from J, with 10 bases between. The CDR3 length is 14 residues. The CDR3 DNA sequence: TGTGCCAGCAGTGACTCTAACGGGGAGTACGAGCAGTACGTC. Residues: CASSDSNGEYEQYV.

The chain joins TRBV27 to TRBJ2-3; D may correspond to TRBD1 or TRBD2 (5 bases each). With 8 bases removed from V and 1 base from J, the gap between germline ends came to 25 bases. This CDR3 comprises 18 residues. CDR1 and CDR2 from the germline V gene are MNHEY and SMNVEV (reference sequence). Written as DNA, the CDR3 is TGTGCCAGCGCTTCCCCCAGGCGAGGGGTCTGGGGCACAGATACGCAGTATTTT. Protein: CASASPRRGVWGTDTQYF.

This clonotype was counted a few times. The chain employs TRBV7-3 and TRBJ2-5; D gene ambiguous. Trimming cost V 5 bases and J 1 base, with 8 bases left between them. Germline V gene sequence: CDR1 SGHTA, CDR2 FQGTGA. CDR3 length: 13 residues. CDR3 in DNA: TGTGCCAGCAGCGAGGAACTCCAAGAGACCCAGTACTTC. This gives the protein CASSEELQETQYF. Full variable domain (missing parts from reference TRBV7-3 and TRBJ2-5): GAGVSQTPSNKVTEKGKYVELRCDPISGHTALYWYRQSLGQGPEFLIYFQGTGAADDSGLPNDRFFAVRPEGSVSTLKIQRTERGDSAVYLCASSEELQETQYFGPGTRLLVL.

This clonotype appeared many times. The CDR3 here is CASSYFLNTEAFF. The CDR3 DNA is TGTGCCAGCAGTTACTTTCTGAACACTGAAGCTTTCTTT. The chain uses TRBV6-2 or TRBV6-3 and TRBJ1-1; D gene ambiguous. Per the germline V gene, CDR1 is MNHEY and CDR2 is SVGEGT. Deletions cut 1 base from V and 0 bases from J, with 3 bases between. There are 13 residues in the CDR3.

This clonotype was detected many times. This sequence joins TRBV18 and TRBJ2-3, with 7 bases that match TRBD2. Trimming at V came to 3 bases and at J to 3 bases, leaving 6 bases not matched to a gene. The V gene's germline CDR1 is KGHSH and CDR2 LQKENI. CDR3 size: 15 residues. In nucleotides, the CDR3 is TGTGCCAGCTCACCGGGGGGGTTGGCGACAGATACGCAGTATTTT. Translation: CASSPGGLATDTQYF.

The chain joins TRBV4-1 to TRBJ2-7, with D unresolved. Trimming shortened V by 0 bases and J by 3 bases, and 9 bases separated the two germline ends. This CDR3 spans 14 amino acids. Germline CDR1 MGHRA, CDR2 YSYEKL. In DNA, the CDR3 is TGCGCCAGCAGCCAAGAACGCCTAAACTACGAGCAGTACTTC. It codes for CASSQERLNYEQYF.